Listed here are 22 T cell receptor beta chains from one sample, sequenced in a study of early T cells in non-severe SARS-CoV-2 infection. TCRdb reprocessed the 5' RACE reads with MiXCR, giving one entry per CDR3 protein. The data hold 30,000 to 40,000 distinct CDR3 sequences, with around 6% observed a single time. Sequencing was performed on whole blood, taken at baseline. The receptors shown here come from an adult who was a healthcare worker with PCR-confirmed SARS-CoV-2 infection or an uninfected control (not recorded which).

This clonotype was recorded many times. The CDR3 bases are TGTGCCAGCAGCAGAGGGGGCGCTGCTTTGAGCTCCTACGAGCAGTACTTC. Amino acids: CASSRGGAALSSYEQYF. The chain is built from TRBV7-9 and TRBJ2-7, with TRBD1 identical over 7 bases. Looked up from germline, CDR1 is SEHNR and CDR2 is FQNEAQ (reference sequence). The CDR3 has 17 amino acids. V gave up 5 bases and J gave up 0 bases; unmatched junction bases: 13.

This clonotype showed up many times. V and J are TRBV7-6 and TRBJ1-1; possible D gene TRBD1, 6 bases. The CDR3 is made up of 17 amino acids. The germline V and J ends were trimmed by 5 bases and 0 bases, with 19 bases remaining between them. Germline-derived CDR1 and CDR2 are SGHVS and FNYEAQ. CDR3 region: CASSPSRPGTLNTEAFF. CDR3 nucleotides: TGTGCCAGCAGCCCCTCCCGCCCCGGGACATTGAACACTGAAGCTTTCTTT.

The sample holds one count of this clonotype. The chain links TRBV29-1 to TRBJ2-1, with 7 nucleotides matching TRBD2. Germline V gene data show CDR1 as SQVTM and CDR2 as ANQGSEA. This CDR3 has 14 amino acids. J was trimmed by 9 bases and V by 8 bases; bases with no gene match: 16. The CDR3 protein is CSLALGGRNGEQFF. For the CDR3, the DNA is TGCAGCTTGGCCCTCGGCGGGAGAAATGGTGAGCAGTTCTTC.

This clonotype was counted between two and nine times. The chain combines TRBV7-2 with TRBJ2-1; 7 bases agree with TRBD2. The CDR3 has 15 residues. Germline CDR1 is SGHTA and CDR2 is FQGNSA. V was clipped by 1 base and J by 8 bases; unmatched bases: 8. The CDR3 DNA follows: TGTGCCAGCAGCTTAGGTCGACTAGCAGGCTATGAGCAGTTCTTC. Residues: CASSLGRLAGYEQFF.

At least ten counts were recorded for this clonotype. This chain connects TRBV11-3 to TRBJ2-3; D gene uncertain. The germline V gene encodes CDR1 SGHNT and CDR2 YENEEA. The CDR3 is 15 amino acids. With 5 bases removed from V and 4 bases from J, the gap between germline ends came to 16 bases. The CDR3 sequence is CASSPGSSVADTQYF. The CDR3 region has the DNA TGTGCCAGCAGCCCAGGTAGTTCGGTGGCAGATACGCAGTATTTT.

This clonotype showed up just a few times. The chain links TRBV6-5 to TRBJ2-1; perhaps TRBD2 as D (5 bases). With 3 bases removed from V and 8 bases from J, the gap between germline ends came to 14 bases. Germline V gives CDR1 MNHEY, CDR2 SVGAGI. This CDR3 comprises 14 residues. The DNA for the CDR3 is TGTGCCAGCAGTTATGAGGGTCCGCTCGATGAGCAGTTCTTC. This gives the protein CASSYEGPLDEQFF.

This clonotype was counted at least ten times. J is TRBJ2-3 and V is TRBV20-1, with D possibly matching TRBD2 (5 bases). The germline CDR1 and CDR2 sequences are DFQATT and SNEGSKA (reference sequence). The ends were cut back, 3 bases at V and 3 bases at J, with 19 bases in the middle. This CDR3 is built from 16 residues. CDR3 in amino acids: CSASLQGVRGTDTQYF. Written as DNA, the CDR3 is TGCAGTGCTAGCCTCCAAGGCGTACGGGGAACAGATACGCAGTATTTT.

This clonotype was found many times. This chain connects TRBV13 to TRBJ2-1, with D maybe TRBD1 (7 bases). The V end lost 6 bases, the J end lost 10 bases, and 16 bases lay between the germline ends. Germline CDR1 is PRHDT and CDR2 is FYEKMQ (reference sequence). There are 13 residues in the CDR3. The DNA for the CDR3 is TGTGCCAGCAGTGCAAAGGGGGCGGGAGAGCAGTTCTTC. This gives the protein CASSAKGAGEQFF.

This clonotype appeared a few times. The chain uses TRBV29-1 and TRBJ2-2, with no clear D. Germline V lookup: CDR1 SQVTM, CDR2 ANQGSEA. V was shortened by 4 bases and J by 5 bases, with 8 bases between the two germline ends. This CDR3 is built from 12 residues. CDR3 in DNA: TGCAGCGTTGGCCCAGGAACCGGGGAGCTGTTTTTT. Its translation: CSVGPGTGELFF.

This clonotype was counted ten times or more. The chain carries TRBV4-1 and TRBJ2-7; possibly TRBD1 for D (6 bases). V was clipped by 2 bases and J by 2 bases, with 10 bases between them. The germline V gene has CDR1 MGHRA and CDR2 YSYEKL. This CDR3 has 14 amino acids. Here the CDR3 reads CASSQPGTTYEQYF. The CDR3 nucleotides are TGCGCCAGCAGCCAACCCGGGACAACCTACGAGCAGTACTTC.

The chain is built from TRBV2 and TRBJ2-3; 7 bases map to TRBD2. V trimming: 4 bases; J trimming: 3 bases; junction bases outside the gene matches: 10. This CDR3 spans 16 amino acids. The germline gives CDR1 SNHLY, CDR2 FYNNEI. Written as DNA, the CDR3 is TGTGCCAGCAGTGGGGGTGTGGGGACTACGACAGATACGCAGTATTTT. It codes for CASSGGVGTTTDTQYF. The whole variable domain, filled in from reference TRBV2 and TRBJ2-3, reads EPEVTQTPSHQVTQMGQEVILRCVPISNHLYFYWYRQILGQKVEFLVSFYNNEISEKSEIFDDQFSVERPDGSNFTLKIRSTKLEDSAMYFCASSGGVGTTTDTQYFGPGTRLTVL.

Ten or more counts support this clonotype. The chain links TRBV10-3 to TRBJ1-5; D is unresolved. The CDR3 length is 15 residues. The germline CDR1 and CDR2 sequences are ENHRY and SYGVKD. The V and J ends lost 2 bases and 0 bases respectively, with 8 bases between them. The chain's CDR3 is CAISEGQYSNQPQHF. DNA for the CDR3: TGTGCCATCAGTGAGGGCCAGTATAGCAATCAGCCCCAGCATTTT.

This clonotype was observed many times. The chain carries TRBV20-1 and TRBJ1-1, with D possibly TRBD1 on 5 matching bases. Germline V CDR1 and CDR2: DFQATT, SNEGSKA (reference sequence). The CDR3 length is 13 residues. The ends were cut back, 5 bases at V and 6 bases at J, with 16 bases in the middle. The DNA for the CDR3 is TGCAGTGCTCCCACCGGGGGAGACCCTGAAGCTTTCTTT. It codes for CSAPTGGDPEAFF.

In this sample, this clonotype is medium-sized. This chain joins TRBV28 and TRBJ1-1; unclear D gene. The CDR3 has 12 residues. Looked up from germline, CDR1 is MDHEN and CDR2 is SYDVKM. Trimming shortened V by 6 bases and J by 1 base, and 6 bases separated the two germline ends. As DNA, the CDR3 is TGTGCCAGCAGCCTGACGAACACTGAAGCTTTCTTT. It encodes CASSLTNTEAFF.

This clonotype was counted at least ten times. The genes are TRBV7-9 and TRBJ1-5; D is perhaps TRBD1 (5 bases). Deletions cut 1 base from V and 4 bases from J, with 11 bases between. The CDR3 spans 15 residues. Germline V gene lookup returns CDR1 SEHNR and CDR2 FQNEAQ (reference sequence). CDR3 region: CASSLGGTPNQPQHF. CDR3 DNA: TGTGCCAGCAGCTTAGGGGGGACCCCAAATCAGCCCCAGCATTTT.

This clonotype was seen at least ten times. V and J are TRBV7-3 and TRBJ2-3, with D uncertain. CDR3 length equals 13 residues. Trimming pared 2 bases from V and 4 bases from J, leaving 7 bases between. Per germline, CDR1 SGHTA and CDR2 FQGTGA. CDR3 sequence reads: CASSLHKADTQYF. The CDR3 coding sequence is TGTGCCAGCAGCTTACATAAGGCAGATACGCAGTATTTT.

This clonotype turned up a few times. The CDR3 here is CAISGSGLAGSGANVLTF. The DNA for the CDR3 is TGTGCCATCAGTGGCTCGGGACTAGCGGGCTCTGGGGCCAACGTCCTGACTTTC. This chain uses TRBV10-3 with TRBJ2-6; 12 bases match TRBD2. Germline assignment: CDR1 ENHRY and CDR2 SYGVKD. This CDR3 contains 18 residues. V lost 4 bases, J lost 0 bases, and 4 bases stayed unmatched.

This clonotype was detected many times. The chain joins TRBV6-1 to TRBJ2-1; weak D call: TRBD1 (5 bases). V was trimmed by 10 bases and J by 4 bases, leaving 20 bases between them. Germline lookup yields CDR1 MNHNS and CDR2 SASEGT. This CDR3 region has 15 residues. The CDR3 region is CATRSQGRLYNEQFF. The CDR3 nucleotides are TGTGCCACCAGATCCCAGGGCCGCCTGTACAATGAGCAGTTCTTC.

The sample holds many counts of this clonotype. The CDR3: CASSERTSGRSYNEQFF. DNA of the CDR3: TGTGCCAGCAGCGAACGGACTAGCGGGAGATCCTACAATGAGCAGTTCTTC. This rearrangement joins TRBV7-2 to TRBJ2-1; TRBD2 agrees at 13 bases. Germline values: CDR1 SGHTA, CDR2 FQGNSA. The junction had 5 bases not matched to a gene; V was cut back by 5 bases and J by 1 base. This CDR3 comprises 17 residues. Drawing the rest from reference TRBV7-2 and TRBJ2-1, the complete variable domain is GAGVSQSPSNKVTEKGKDVELRCDPISGHTALYWYRQSLGQGLEFLIYFQGNSAPDKSGLPSDRFSAERTGGSVSTLTIQRTQQEDSAVYLCASSERTSGRSYNEQFFGPGTRLTVL.

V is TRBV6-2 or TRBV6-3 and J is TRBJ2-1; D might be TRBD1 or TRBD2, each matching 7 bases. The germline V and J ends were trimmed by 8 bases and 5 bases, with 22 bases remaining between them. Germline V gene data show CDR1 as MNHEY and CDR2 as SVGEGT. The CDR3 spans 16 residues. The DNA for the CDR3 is TGTGCCAGCGGGGGGGGACAGCACGTAACCGACAATGAGCAGTTCTTC. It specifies CASGGGQHVTDNEQFF.

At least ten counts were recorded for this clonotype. The CDR3 reads CATSRVGGSGSYEQYF. The CDR3 region has the DNA TGTGCCACCAGCAGAGTTGGGGGGAGTGGGTCCTACGAGCAGTACTTC. V gene TRBV15 combines with J gene TRBJ2-7; a weak D match, TRBD2 (6 bases). V was trimmed by 1 base and J by 1 base, leaving 14 bases between them. This CDR3 is 16 amino acids long. Per the germline V gene, CDR1 is LNHNV and CDR2 is YYDKDF (reference sequence).

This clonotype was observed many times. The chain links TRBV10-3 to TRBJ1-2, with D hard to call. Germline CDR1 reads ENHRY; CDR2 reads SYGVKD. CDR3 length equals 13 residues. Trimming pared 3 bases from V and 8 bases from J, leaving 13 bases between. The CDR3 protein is CAISEASRAGYTF. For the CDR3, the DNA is TGTGCCATCAGTGAAGCCTCGAGGGCCGGCTACACCTTC.